This entry describes one TCR beta chain. What it binds is not known. At survey level, the immunoSEQ assay was run in its v3.0 version. Method: immunoSEQ multiplex PCR; TCRdb's copy keeps in-frame clones and lacks some. The sample holds 27,000 or so clones, about 86% seen once. The data stem from a study of long-term antiretroviral therapy in people with HIV. Study conclusions and caveats: Among HIV repertoires, CDR3 length ranges were narrower than those of controls. Pre-ART expanded clones dominated the repertoire at every time point.

The CDR3 sequence is 13 residues long. Per the germline V gene, CDR1 is MNHEY and CDR2 is SVGAGI. V lost 8 bases to trimming and J lost 5 bases, with 12 bases between them. The input for sequencing was unsorted PBMCs, taken 1.2 years after starting antiretroviral therapy. This receptor was identified in a man aged 45-65 years with HIV. The J gene is TRBJ2-2, the V gene TRBV6-5; no reliable D call. CDR3 residues: CASGRSITGELFF. CDR3 DNA sequence: TGTGCCAGCGGGCGTTCTATTACCGGGGAGCTGTTTTTT.